Sequencing of this T cell receptor beta chain was carried out in a study of cytomegalovirus exposure and HLA in healthy donors. Study summary: Previous work identified roughly 110 million unique TCR beta sequences from about 200 million T cells.

The CDR3 covers 15 residues. Trimming left V 0 bases short and J 1 base short, with 10 bases between. Germline lookup yields CDR1 SGDLS and CDR2 YYNGEE. Notes on this clone: Its antigen is currently unknown.

Researchers ran the PCR with 60 Vbeta and 13 Jbeta primers. Generated by immunoSEQ multiplex PCR, the TCRdb table keeps only in-frame clones and is missing some. This sample has some 200,000 clones, with 65% to 80% found just once. General observations from the study: A missense DCLRE1C variant was associated with V- and J-gene trimming of TCR beta chains in a later analysis, and an independent cohort replicated the association.

This chain connects TRBV9 to TRBJ2-5; the D gene is possibly TRBD1 (6 bases). The sequencing sample was made of PBMCs. This receptor was obtained from a man between 50 and 59 years old in good health and CMV-seronegative. The CDR3 loop reads CASSVAGQPQETQYF. The CDR3 region has the DNA TGTGCCAGCAGCGTAGCTGGACAGCCCCAAGAGACCCAGTACTTC.